The clone carrying this TCR beta chain was recorded a few times. These data originate in a study of identical twins. TCRdb independently ran MiXCR on the 5' RACE reads; one entry per CDR3 protein. The table lists nearly 900,000 distinct CDR3 sequences, more than 9% of them singletons. Trimming removed 6 bases at V and 0 bases at J, with 18 bases between. The CDR3 is made up of 16 amino acids. Germline V gene sequence: CDR1 MNHNS, CDR2 SASEGT. This sample was also put to use in a study of yellow fever vaccine responses in identical twins.

The sequenced sample consisted of PBMCs. This chain joins TRBV6-1 and TRBJ2-7; D may be TRBD1 (5 bases). This clonotype was obtained from a young woman in good health. CDR3 residues: CASSLPSGQSSYEQYV. CDR3 DNA sequence: TGTGCCAGCAGCCTGCCCTCAGGGCAGAGCTCCTACGAGCAGTACGTC.